This TCR beta chain was observed in a study of blood T cell repertoires in COVID-19. Study as a whole: In each case, the material was cDNA or gDNA derived from T cells, B-cell-depleted T cells, or PBMCs.

Generated by immunoSEQ multiplex PCR, the TCRdb table keeps only in-frame clones and is missing some. Altogether about 16,000 clones are present, 89% being singletons, with the ten largest covering over 9%. The clonotype originates from a man older than 75 with acute or convalescent COVID-19. What was sequenced was peripheral blood.

The CDR3 spells CASSLNQDRVNEKLFF. As DNA, the CDR3 is TGTGCCAGCAGCTTAAATCAGGACAGGGTTAATGAAAAACTGTTTTTT. This rearrangement joins TRBV11-3 to TRBJ1-4; 8 positions agree with TRBD1. Losses at the gene ends were 2 bases for V and 4 bases for J; bases not matched to a gene: 6. In germline, CDR1 is SGHNT, CDR2 YENEEA. CDR3 length equals 16 residues.